One T cell receptor (beta chain) is described in this entry. These data are taken from a study of T cell changes during pregnancy in multiple sclerosis. V lost 6 bases, J lost 7 bases, and 3 bases stayed unmatched. The CDR3 consists of 12 residues. CDR1 is MNHNS, CDR2 SASEGT, per germline. Libraries were prepared by immunoSEQ multiplex PCR; TCRdb keeps only in-frame clonotypes and omits some of them. Altogether 30,000 to 40,000 clones are present, roughly 93% being singletons, with the ten largest covering approximately 8.3%. Sequences were derived from CD8+ T cells from peripheral blood mononuclear cells, sampled in the third trimester of pregnancy. V usage is TRBV6-1 and J usage is TRBJ1-1, with 9 bases identical to TRBD1. This receptor was identified in a female donor with multiple sclerosis, enrolled in a pregnancy study. DNA for the CDR3: TGTGCCAGCAGACAGGGGGCCCTTGAAGCTTTCTTT. Its translation: CASRQGALEAFF.